This paragraph reports one T cell receptor (beta chain). No cognate antigen has been identified for it. Base-call qualities are not available, and no considerably larger clone is one nucleotide away. The sample is drawn from a study of radiotherapy plus CTLA-4 blockade in lung cancer (dated by TCRdb to 2016 to 2019). Some background on the complete study: Among the enrolled patients, 18% had an objective response, and 31% reached disease control.

The research as a whole found: Increased serum interferon-beta after radiation, together with early dynamic changes in blood T cell clones, were reported to be the strongest predictors of response. After treatment with radiotherapy and ipilimumab, TCR clones that originated in tumors expanded in peripheral blood.

The study evaluated CTLA-4 blockade (ipilimumab) given together with focal radiation therapy in patients who had chemo-refractory metastatic non-small-cell lung cancer. Receptors were amplified or captured by the immunoSEQ multiplex PCR assay. TCRdb retrieved this table from immuneACCESS and kept in-frame rearrangements only. Not all clones are present; in checked studies, unresolved V genes account for under half, and no reason is known for the remainder. The sample table records about 48,000 clones; approximately 78% of these occur just once. Approximately 3.4% of the sample is in the top ten clones. CDR3 length: 15 amino acids, cysteine to phenylalanine. Of all the DNA, just the CDR3 is kept, 45 bases in frame from base 1. V is pruned by 5 bases and J by 9 bases, leaving 10 bases of the junction without a gene match. CDR1 and CDR2, looked up from the germline V gene, are MNHNS and SASEGT.

The chain was built from TRBV6-1 and TRBJ2-1; TRBD2 fits 10 bases in the junction. This TCR came from a human donor with non-small cell lung cancer who had stable disease on radiotherapy plus ipilimumab. Sequenced material: peripheral blood, taken from a patient treated with radiotherapy plus ipilimumab. The DNA sequence is as follows: TGTGCCAGCAGTCAGACTAGCGGGCGAACGAGTGAGCAGTTCTTC. Its protein reads: CASSQTSGRTSEQFF.